The clone carrying this T cell receptor beta chain has ten or more counts. Its target is not known. Indicated time point: patch test 3, about 24 weeks after DPC sensitization. Treatment defined: therapeutic diphenylcyclopropenone sensitization with weekly scalp DPC. These data are taken from a study of human T cells and chemical hapten exposure. About the research overall: The scalp of each patient received a weekly diphenylcyclopropenone dose for the full approximately 26-week study.

The study, taken as a whole, reports: Every donor had alopecia, and their immune response may therefore differ from healthy people's.

One entry per CDR3 protein results from TCRdb running MiXCR on the RACE reads. The sample records roughly 69,000 distinct CDR3 sequences, 9.5% to 12% being singletons. The CDR3 consists of 14 residues. Germline CDR1 LGHNA, CDR2 YSLEER. V lost 0 bases to trimming and J lost 5 bases, with 8 bases between them. The genes are TRBV4-3 and TRBJ2-1; a weak D match, TRBD2 (5 bases). This clonotype was sampled from a young woman with alopecia areata. Some clones in this sample may be carry-over from other donors' samples. The sequences come from whole blood, collected in connection with sensitization to the hapten diphenylcyclopropenone (DPC). As DNA, the CDR3 is TGCGCCAGCAGCCAAGATGAGAGGGACAATGAGCAGTTCTTC. This codes for CASSQDERDNEQFF.